This T cell receptor (beta chain) was sequenced for a study of blood T cell repertoires in COVID-19. Background on the study: COVID-19 samples collected from the United States, Italy and Spain covered acute and convalescent phases. In each case, the material was cDNA or gDNA derived from T cells, B-cell-depleted T cells, or PBMCs.

Germline CDR1 reads SGHAT; CDR2 reads FQNNGV. This CDR3 is 16 amino acids long. V lost 0 bases to trimming and J lost 5 bases; unmatched junction nucleotides: 9. Authors' data handling: Using reference gene primer amplification, nucleated cell counts were estimated. Only in-frame clones appear in the TCRdb table, and some are missing; sequencing was by immunoSEQ multiplex PCR. V and J calls and clone size come straight from that table; D and trimming were deduced from the DNA. The table lists under 300,000 clones, roughly 80% of them singletons. The specimen sequenced was peripheral blood. J is TRBJ2-7 and V is TRBV11-2, with 8 bases that match TRBD2. The receptor was isolated from a woman aged 18 to 35 with acute or convalescent COVID-19. CDR3 residues: CASSLELVSGIDEQYF. CDR3 nucleotides: TGTGCCAGCAGCTTAGAGTTAGTTAGCGGGATCGACGAGCAGTACTTC.